This T cell receptor (beta chain) was profiled in a study of T-cell memory formation after mild COVID-19. Whole-study context: TCR clusters were mostly donor specific.

There are a few counts of this clonotype. Its matching antigen is unknown. The study, taken as a whole, reports: Cross-reactive memory apparently joined, as some responding clones appeared in pre-infection memory.

Constant-segment primers and 5'RACE yielded cDNA libraries for TCR alpha and TCR beta, each carrying sample barcodes and UMIs. Via MiXCR, TCRdb re-called the 5' RACE reads, giving one row per CDR3 protein. The sample holds 100,000 to 120,000 distinct CDR3 sequences, about a fifth seen once. The source of this sequence is a man in his late teens or twenties who had mild COVID-19 (a few samples of this study predate the infection). Cell type and time point are not known. The sample consisted of PBMCs or a T cell subset sorted from them (not recorded which).

The DNA of the CDR3 is TGTGCCAGCAGCAATAGCGGGGGGGCCACAAATGAGCAGTTCTTC. Its protein is CASSNSGGATNEQFF. The chain is built from TRBV12-3 or TRBV12-4 and TRBJ2-1; TRBD2 matches 11 bases. Trimming removed 6 bases from V and 7 bases from J; junction bases left unmatched: 8. CDR3 length: 15 residues.